Listed below are T cell receptor beta chains from one sample, sequenced in a study of cytotoxic CD8 clonotypes in ibrutinib-treated CLL. The protocol was immunoSEQ multiplex PCR, while the TCRdb copy is restricted to in-frame clones and leaves out a portion. The repertoire holds roughly 330,000 clones, with roughly 71% as singletons. The sequencing here drew on PBMCs, taken after 36 months of ibrutinib treatment. Receptors were obtained from a human donor with chronic lymphocytic leukemia. The CDR3 runs from the conserved cysteine through the conserved F or W. A D gene is named only where the DNA matches it firmly. Clone sizes are given selectively: once, few, many, or a class where the clone is expanded.

D gene,V gene,J gene,clone size,CDR3 DNA,CDR3 protein
-,TRBV9,TRBJ2-1,-,TGTGCCAGCAGCGTGAGACACGGGGGAGGTAATGAGCAGTTCTTC,CASSVRHGGGNEQFF
TRBD2,TRBV7-8,TRBJ2-1,-,TGTGCCAGCAGCTTAGCCCGAAATGCTCGATCTAGCGGGGGAATTTACAATGAGCAGTTCTTC,CASSLARNARSSGGIYNEQFF
-,TRBV7-9,TRBJ2-7,-,TGTGCCAGCAGCTTGCCCCAGCAGCCCTACGAGCAGTACTTC,CASSLPQQPYEQYF
-,TRBV6-1,TRBJ2-7,-,TGTGCCAGCAGTGAAGCGCTTCGGACTACCGACGAGCAGTACTTC,CASSEALRTTDEQYF
TRBD2,TRBV6-1,TRBJ2-7,-,TGTGCCAGCAGTGGGCTGAAAAGCGGGATCTACGAGCAGTACTTC,CASSGLKSGIYEQYF
-,TRBV11-2,TRBJ1-5,-,TGTGCCAGCAGCTTACGGGGGGGCAATCAGCCCCAGCATTTT,CASSLRGGNQPQHF
TRBD1,TRBV18,TRBJ2-7,-,TGTGCCAGCTCACCCTACCGACAGGGAACCCCCCACGAGCAGTACTTC,CASSPYRQGTPHEQYF
TRBD2,TRBV12-5,TRBJ2-1,-,TGTGCTAGTGGCCGAAGCGGGGGGACCTACAATGAGCAGTTCTTC,CASGRSGGTYNEQFF
-,TRBV29-1,TRBJ2-2,-,TGCAGCGTATACAGGGAGAACACCGGGGAGCTGTTTTTT,CSVYRENTGELFF
-,TRBV6-5,TRBJ1-5,-,TGTGCCAGCAGTTACTCGGGTCCCGGGCAGCCCCAGCATTTT,CASSYSGPGQPQHF
TRBD2,TRBV7-6,TRBJ2-3,few,TGTGCCAGCAGCTTAGAGGCTAGCGGAGATACGCAGTATTTT,CASSLEASGDTQYF
-,TRBV6-5,TRBJ1-5,-,TGTGCCAGCAGTTACTCTACGTTCCCCAATCAGCCCCAGCATTTT,CASSYSTFPNQPQHF
TRBD1,TRBV7-3,TRBJ2-7,once,TGTGCCAGCAGCTCGACAGGGGGTAAACGTTTGGAGCAGTACTTC,CASSSTGGKRLEQYF
-,TRBV28,TRBJ2-6,-,TGTGCCAGCAGCACGTTTGGGGCCAACGTCCTGACTTTC,CASSTFGANVLTF
-,TRBV6-4,TRBJ2-3,-,TGTGCCAGCAGTGAGAGAGTTGGCCGTAGCACAGATACGCAGTATTTT,CASSERVGRSTDTQYF
-,TRBV5-4,TRBJ2-2,-,TGTGCCAGCAGCTTACAGGGTAGGAGAGCCGGGGAGCTGTTTTTT,CASSLQGRRAGELFF
-,TRBV15,TRBJ1-2,few,TGTGCCACCAACGCGGGCTACACCTTC,CATNAGYTF
-,TRBV6-5,TRBJ2-7,-,TGTGCCAGCAGTTACGAAGCGCCTCCCTACGAGCAGTACTTC,CASSYEAPPYEQYF
-,TRBV19,TRBJ1-5,few,TGTGCCAGTAATCTGGCGGCAGGGAAGGGCTATAGCAATCAGCCCCAGCATTTT,CASNLAAGKGYSNQPQHF
-,TRBV19,TRBJ2-7,-,TGTGCCAGTAGTATCCGGGGACCTATCTACGAGCAGTACTTC,CASSIRGPIYEQYF
TRBD2,TRBV7-2,TRBJ2-7,few,TGTGCCAGCAGCCCTGGGACTAGCGAAGGCGAGCAGTACTTC,CASSPGTSEGEQYF
-,TRBV15,TRBJ2-7,-,TGTGCCACCAGCAGGGAACGGCAGGGCCCCTACGAGCAGTACTTC,CATSRERQGPYEQYF